The source of this TCR beta chain is a study of blood T cell repertoires in COVID-19. Study summary: Samples taken during acute and convalescent COVID-19 were collected in the United States, Italy and Spain. T cells, B-cell-depleted T cells, or PBMCs provided the cDNA or gDNA that served as material.

The ends lost 1 base at V and 5 bases at J; junction bases unmatched: 5. This CDR3 has 15 amino acids. Germline values: CDR1 SGHDT, CDR2 YYEEEE. In the authors' methods: Amplification with reference gene primers provided the estimates of nucleated cell counts. TCRdb's copy holds only in-frame clones and misses some; the assay was immunoSEQ multiplex PCR. V, J and clone size were drawn from that table, and D and trimming were deduced from the DNA. There are more than 150,000 clones in the sample; around 79% occur only once, and roughly 28% lies in the top ten. The specimen was peripheral blood. The V call is TRBV5-6, the J call TRBJ2-3, with 9 bases fitting TRBD2. This sequence originates from a woman in her 70s with acute or convalescent COVID-19. CDR3 sequence reads: CASSLPSGIVDTQYF. CDR3 nucleotides: TGTGCCAGCAGCTTGCCTAGCGGGATAGTAGATACGCAGTATTTT.